This passage covers 22 T cell receptor beta chains from one sample sequenced in a study of glioma-infiltrating T cells after dendritic cell vaccination. The protocol was immunoSEQ multiplex PCR, while the TCRdb copy is restricted to in-frame clones and leaves out a portion. The sample gives 80,000 to 100,000 clones, about four fifths of which show up once; under 7% is in the top ten. The sequencing here drew on blood, taken before dendritic cell vaccination. The receptors come from a human donor with glioblastoma.

This clone appeared once. V gene TRBV7-2 combines with J gene TRBJ2-3, with 13 bases lining up with TRBD2. J lost 1 base, V lost 5 bases, and 9 bases had no gene match. In germline, CDR1 is SGHTA, CDR2 FQGNSA. The CDR3 is 18 residues long. DNA for the CDR3: TGTGCCAGCAGCCCCCCGGGACTAGCGGGGCCTCGCACAGATACGCAGTATTTT. Protein product: CASSPPGLAGPRTDTQYF.

The rearrangement links TRBV7-9 to TRBJ1-1, with 7 nucleotides matching TRBD1. The CDR3 length is 15 residues. Germline CDR1 SEHNR, CDR2 FQNEAQ (reference sequence). Germline trimming cut 3 bases from V and 5 bases from J; bases unmatched to any gene: 9. In DNA form, the CDR3 reads TGTGCCAGCAGCTTGAACACAGGGGTTTTGACTGAAGCTTTCTTT. Protein sequence: CASSLNTGVLTEAFF.

The CDR3 DNA reads TGTGCCAGCAGCTTTCGGCGGGGGCTTGGGGAGACCCAGTACTTC. Protein: CASSFRRGLGETQYF. The chain recombines TRBV7-9 with TRBJ2-5; D may be TRBD2 (7 bases). Trimming cost V 3 bases and J 5 bases, with 16 bases left between them. The length of the CDR3 is 15 residues. CDR1 SEHNR and CDR2 FQNEAQ come from the germline V gene (reference sequence). Combining the CDR3 with reference TRBV7-9 and TRBJ2-5 gives the whole variable domain DTGVSQNPRHKITKRGQNVTFRCDPISEHNRLYWYRQTLGQGPEFLTYFQNEAQLEKSRLLSDRFSAERPKGSFSTLEIQRTEQGDSAMYLCASSFRRGLGETQYFGPGTRLLVL.

This clone was recorded a few times. This chain joins TRBV19 and TRBJ1-2; 7 positions match TRBD1. The germline gives CDR1 LNHDA, CDR2 SQIVND (reference sequence). V was pared by 4 bases and J by 4 bases, with 6 bases of the junction left unmatched. The CDR3 spans 14 residues. As DNA, the CDR3 is TGTGCCAGTAGTAAGGGGGCTCCTGTCTATGGCTACACCTTC. The encoded protein is CASSKGAPVYGYTF.

V usage is TRBV7-3 and J usage is TRBJ2-3; unclear D gene. CDR1 and CDR2 (germline): SGHTA, FQGTGA. Trimming removed 2 bases at V and 6 bases at J, with 9 bases between. The length of the CDR3 is 13 residues. The DNA for the CDR3 is TGTGCCAGCAGCTTAGTCGGTTCTGATACGCAGTATTTT. Protein: CASSLVGSDTQYF.

The V call is TRBV2, the J call TRBJ2-6; D possibly corresponds to TRBD1 (5 bases). CDR3 size: 16 residues. In germline, CDR1 is SNHLY, CDR2 FYNNEI. The V end was cut by 6 bases, the J end by 0 bases, with 12 bases between. CDR3 DNA: TGTGCCAGCAGGCGAGAACAGGTCTCTGGGGCCAACGTCCTGACTTTC. This encodes CASRREQVSGANVLTF.

The V call is TRBV19, the J call TRBJ1-5; the match to TRBD1 covers 8 bases. The V gene end was trimmed by 5 bases and the J gene end by 5 bases; junction bases not matched to a gene: 14. Germline CDR1 is LNHDA and CDR2 is SQIVND (reference sequence). This CDR3 has 17 residues. Here the CDR3 DNA reads TGTGCCAGTAGTCCCCGTGGACAGGGAATGTTCCATCAGCCCCAGCATTTT. This gives the protein CASSPRGQGMFHQPQHF. Using reference TRBV19 and TRBJ1-5 for the parts outside the CDR3, the full variable domain is DGGITQSPKYLFRKEGQNVTLSCEQNLNHDAMYWYRQDPGQGLRLIYYSQIVNDFQKGDIAEGYSVSREKKESFPLTVTSAQKNPTAFYLCASSPRGQGMFHQPQHFGDGTRLSIL.

The V gene is TRBV28, the J gene TRBJ1-1; 9 bases line up with TRBD1. Germline V gives CDR1 MDHEN, CDR2 SYDVKM. The CDR3 consists of 16 residues. V lost 5 bases and J lost 7; bases outside the gene matches: 14. CDR3 coding DNA: TGTGCCAGCAGTCCACCCGGAGGGACAGGGATCGGTGAAGCTTTCTTT. This codes for CASSPPGGTGIGEAFF.

This chain connects TRBV27 to TRBJ2-7; TRBD2 matches 11 bases. CDR1 and CDR2 (germline): MNHEY, SMNVEV (reference sequence). This CDR3 has 19 residues. The junction had 15 bases not matched to a gene; V was cut back by 3 bases and J by 2 bases. The CDR3 DNA sequence: TGTGCCAGCAGTTTCCTGACTAGCGGGAACCGCTACGATCCCTACGAGCAGTACTTC. Its protein is CASSFLTSGNRYDPYEQYF.

V gene TRBV7-7 combines with J gene TRBJ2-2, with TRBD1 as a possible D gene (5 bases). CDR3 length equals 13 residues. From germline, CDR1 is SSHAT and CDR2 FNYEAQ (reference sequence). For the CDR3, the DNA is TGTGCTTACAGGAGCCGGAACACCGGGGAGCTGTTTTTT. The encoded protein is CAYRSRNTGELFF.

This chain links TRBV18 with TRBJ1-2, with D perhaps TRBD1 (5 bases). This CDR3 contains 13 residues. Germline CDR1 and CDR2: KGHSH and LQKENI. The V end was cut by 1 base, the J end by 8 bases, with 11 bases between. In nucleotides, the CDR3 is TGTGCCAGCTCACCACTAACAGGAAACGGCTACACCTTC. Translation gives CASSPLTGNGYTF.

The rearrangement links TRBV5-1 to TRBJ2-1; 9 bases are a match to TRBD2. The CDR3 consists of 15 residues. Germline trimming cut 3 bases from V and 4 bases from J; bases unmatched to any gene: 5. CDR1 and CDR2 (germline): SGHRS, YFSETQ. The CDR3 nucleotides read TGCGCCAGCAGCTCAGCGGGAGGACCATACAATGAGCAGTTCTTC. Protein product: CASSSAGGPYNEQFF.

CDR3 loop: CAISDGTVRGYTF. The CDR3 region has the DNA TGTGCCATCAGCGATGGGACAGTTCGAGGCTACACCTTC. The chain links TRBV10-3 to TRBJ1-2, with 7 bases that match TRBD1. This CDR3 spans 13 amino acids. From germline, CDR1 is ENHRY and CDR2 SYGVKD. Trimming at V came to 6 bases and at J to 8 bases, leaving 9 bases not matched to a gene.

The CDR3: CASSPRGGGVTGNAFF. The CDR3 region has the DNA TGTGCCAGCTCACCTCGGGGAGGAGGGGTTACAGGAAACGCTTTCTTT. The chain has TRBV18 and TRBJ1-1; D may be TRBD1 (5 bases). V was pared by 3 bases and J by 11 bases, with 25 bases between. The germline gives CDR1 KGHSH, CDR2 LQKENI. The CDR3 consists of 16 residues.

On this clone: The DNA is omitted, as the CDR3 cannot be located on it reliably, and the CDR3 follows TCRdb's listing. This chain uses TRBV21-1 with TRBJ2-3; the table calls TRBD2, which could not be checked here. TRBV21-1 is an annotated pseudogene. The CDR3 adds up to 18 amino acids, both ends counted. CDR3 in amino acids: CASSKAQVASGSPDTQYF.

The chain uses TRBV27 and TRBJ2-3; 9 nucleotides align to TRBD1. The CDR3 extends over 12 amino acids. Losses at the gene ends were 4 bases for V and 11 bases for J; bases not matched to a gene: 4. Germline V gene lookup returns CDR1 MNHEY and CDR2 SMNVEV (reference sequence). The CDR3 spells CASSSTGGLQYF. The CDR3 region has the DNA TGTGCCAGCAGTTCAACAGGGGGCCTGCAGTATTTT.

The CDR3 DNA reads TGTGCCAGCAGCCAAGAGCAGGGGCCGTTGGAAAAACTGTTTTTT. Translated, it gives CASSQEQGPLEKLFF. V and J are TRBV14 and TRBJ1-4, with a tentative D call TRBD1 (6 bases). The CDR3 sequence is 15 residues long. The V and J ends lost 0 bases and 8 bases respectively, with 13 bases between them. Looked up from germline, CDR1 is SGHDN and CDR2 is FVKESK. The full variable domain, with the rest looked up from reference TRBV14 and TRBJ1-4, is EAGVTQFPSHSVIEKGQTVTLRCDPISGHDNLYWYRRVMGKEIKFLLHFVKESKQDESGMPNNRFLAERTGGTYSTLKVQPAELEDSGVYFCASSQEQGPLEKLFFGSGTQLSVL.

In nucleotides, the CDR3 is TGTGCCAGCAGTTTGTCAGGTTCCGCCTATGGCTACACCTTC. It specifies CASSLSGSAYGYTF. This chain connects TRBV6-5 to TRBJ1-2; D is uncertain. From germline, CDR1 is MNHEY and CDR2 SVGAGI. Trimming left V 4 bases short and J 4 bases short, with 13 bases between. The CDR3 is made up of 14 amino acids.

The chain combines TRBV5-1 with TRBJ1-4; the match to TRBD1 covers 7 bases. CDR3 length equals 14 residues. After removal of 3 bases from V and 1 base from J, the junction contained 0 bases not matched to a gene. Germline CDR1 and CDR2: SGHRS and YFSETQ. The CDR3: CASSWTGTNEKLFF. CDR3 DNA: TGCGCCAGCAGCTGGACAGGAACTAATGAAAAACTGTTTTTT.

A single count supports this clone. The rearrangement uses TRBV10-3 and TRBJ1-1; 9 bases match TRBD1. The trim removed 10 bases at V and 3 bases at J, leaving 9 bases unmatched. The germline CDR1 and CDR2 sequences are ENHRY and SYGVKD. CDR3 size: 14 residues. CDR3 amino acids: CATGRRDRDTEAFF. The CDR3 region has the DNA TGTGCCACAGGCCGAAGGGACAGGGACACTGAAGCTTTCTTT.

The chain couples TRBV19 to TRBJ2-3, with D maybe TRBD1 (6 bases). Trimming took 7 bases from V and 2 from J, leaving 10 bases between them. Germline CDR1 and CDR2: LNHDA and SQIVND (reference sequence). The CDR3 runs to 13 residues. The CDR3 DNA sequence: TGTGCCAGTACCAGGGACACCACAGATACGCAGTATTTT. This codes for CASTRDTTDTQYF.

The V gene is TRBV18, the J gene TRBJ1-5; D gene unclear. CDR1 KGHSH and CDR2 LQKENI come from the germline V gene. With 3 bases removed from V and 0 bases from J, the gap between germline ends came to 12 bases. This CDR3 is built from 16 residues. The CDR3 DNA reads TGTGCCAGCTCACCCTCCGGGAAGTATAGCAATCAGCCCCAGCATTTT. Encoded protein: CASSPSGKYSNQPQHF.